This is a list of T cell receptor beta chains from one sample in a study of cytomegalovirus exposure and HLA in healthy donors. TCRdb keeps only in-frame clones here, not all; method: immunoSEQ multiplex PCR. The sample carries tens of thousands of clones, about 97% recorded once. What was sequenced was PBMCs. Source of these receptors: a woman in her late teens or twenties in good health and CMV-seropositive. Each CDR3 is given with its conserved first and last residue.

TRBV5-1	TRBJ2-5	CASSLAGYQETQYF
TRBV7-3	TRBJ1-1	CASSPTDKSEAFF
TRBV6-5	TRBJ1-4	CASSYGWGQGDEKLFF
TRBV6-4	TRBJ2-1	CASSPGVAGYNEQFF
TRBV28	TRBJ1-1	CASRIGGTEAFF
TRBV30	TRBJ2-2	CAWQKGAHTNTGELFF
TRBV28	TRBJ1-1	CASSVLGQSMNTEAFF
TRBV18	TRBJ2-7	CASSPLGGHPTFDEQYF
TRBV4-2	TRBJ2-7	CASSHGGAGGPVKFGQYF
TRBV19	TRBJ1-3	CASSMNSVSGNTIYF
TRBV9	TRBJ1-2	CASSVRTGDNYGYTF
TRBV9	TRBJ2-1	CASSPLTGSYNEQFF
TRBV15	TRBJ2-3	CATSHRQGSSDTQYF
TRBV19	TRBJ2-3	CASSGDYDTDTQYF
TRBV10-1	TRBJ2-1	CASSESQGLEQFF
TRBV18	TRBJ1-1	CASSPDRVGTEAFF
TRBV19	TRBJ2-1	CASSMPSGGYNEQFF
TRBV19	TRBJ2-7	CASNTGGSYEQYF
TRBV5-4	TRBJ2-5	CASSSGQNQETQYF
TRBV27	TRBJ2-7	CASSPSGTHYEQYF
TRBV6-1	TRBJ2-7	CASSEMGGETYEQYF
TRBV4-1	TRBJ2-2	CASSLAVLNTGELFF
TRBV7-3	TRBJ1-3	CASSSTDFGNTIYF
TRBV5-6	TRBJ2-3	CASSRGTDTQYF
TRBV6-1	TRBJ1-2	CASSDHRTGENYGYTF
TRBV9	TRBJ1-2	CASAGGGLNYGYTF
TRBV11-3	TRBJ1-2	CASSRREWHYGYTF